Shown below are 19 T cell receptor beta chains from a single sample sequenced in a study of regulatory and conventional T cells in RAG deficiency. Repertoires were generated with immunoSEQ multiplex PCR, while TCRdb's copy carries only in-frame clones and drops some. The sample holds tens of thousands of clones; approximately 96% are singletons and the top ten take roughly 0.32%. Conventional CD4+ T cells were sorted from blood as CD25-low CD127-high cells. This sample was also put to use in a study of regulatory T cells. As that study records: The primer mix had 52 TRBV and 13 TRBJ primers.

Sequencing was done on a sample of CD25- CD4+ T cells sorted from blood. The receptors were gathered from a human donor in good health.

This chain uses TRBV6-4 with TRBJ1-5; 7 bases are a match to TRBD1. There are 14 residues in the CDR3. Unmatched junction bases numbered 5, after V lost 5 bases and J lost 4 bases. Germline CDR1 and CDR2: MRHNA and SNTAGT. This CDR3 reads CASSPGQQNQPQHF. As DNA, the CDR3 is TGTGCCAGCAGTCCGGGACAGCAAAATCAGCCCCAGCATTTT.

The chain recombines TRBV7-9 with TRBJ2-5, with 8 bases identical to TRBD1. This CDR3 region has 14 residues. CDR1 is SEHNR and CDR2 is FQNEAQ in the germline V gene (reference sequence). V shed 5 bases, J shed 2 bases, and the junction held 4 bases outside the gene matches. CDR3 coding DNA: TGTGCCAGCAGCCCACAGGGGGGTCAAGAGACCCAGTACTTC. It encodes CASSPQGGQETQYF.

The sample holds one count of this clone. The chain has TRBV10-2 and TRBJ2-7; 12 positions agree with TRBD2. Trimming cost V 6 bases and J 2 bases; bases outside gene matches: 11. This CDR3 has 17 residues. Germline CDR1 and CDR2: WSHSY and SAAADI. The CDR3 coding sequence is TGCGCCAGCAGGGAAACTAGCGGGGGGTTGTATCCCTACGAGCAGTACTTC. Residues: CASRETSGGLYPYEQYF.

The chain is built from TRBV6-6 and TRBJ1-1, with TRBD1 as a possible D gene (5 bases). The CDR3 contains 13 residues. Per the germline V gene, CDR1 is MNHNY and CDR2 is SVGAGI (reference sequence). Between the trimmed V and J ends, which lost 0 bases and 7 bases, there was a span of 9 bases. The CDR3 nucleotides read TGTGCCAGCAGTTACTCGGACATAATTGAAGCTTTCTTT. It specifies CASSYSDIIEAFF.

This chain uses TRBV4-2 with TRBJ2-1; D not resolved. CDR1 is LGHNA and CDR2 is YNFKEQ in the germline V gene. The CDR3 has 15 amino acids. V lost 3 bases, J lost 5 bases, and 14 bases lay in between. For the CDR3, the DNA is TGTGCCAGCAGCCACCTAGATATTTATAACAATGAGCAGTTCTTC. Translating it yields CASSHLDIYNNEQFF.

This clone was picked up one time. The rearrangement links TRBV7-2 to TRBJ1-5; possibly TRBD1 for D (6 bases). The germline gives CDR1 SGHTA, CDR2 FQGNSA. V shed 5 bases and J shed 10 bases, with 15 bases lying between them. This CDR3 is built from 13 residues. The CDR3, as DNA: TGTGCCAGCAGCCCCCAGGGGATAGATCCCCAGCATTTT. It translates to CASSPQGIDPQHF. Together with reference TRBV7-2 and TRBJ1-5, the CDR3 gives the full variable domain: GAGVSQSPSNKVTEKGKDVELRCDPISGHTALYWYRQSLGQGLEFLIYFQGNSAPDKSGLPSDRFSAERTGGSVSTLTIQRTQQEDSAVYLCASSPQGIDPQHFGDGTRLSIL.

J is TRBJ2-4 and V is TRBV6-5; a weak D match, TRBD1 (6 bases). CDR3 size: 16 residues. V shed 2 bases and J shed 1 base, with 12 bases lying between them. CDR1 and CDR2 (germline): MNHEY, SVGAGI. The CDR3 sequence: CASSYMGANAKNIQYF. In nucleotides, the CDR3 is TGTGCCAGCAGTTACATGGGGGCTAATGCCAAAAACATTCAGTACTTC.

The CDR3 reads CASRAGQGQGYGYTF. The CDR3 DNA follows: TGTGCCAGCAGGGCTGGACAGGGGCAAGGCTATGGCTACACCTTC. The gene calls are TRBV6-1 and TRBJ1-2; the match to TRBD1 covers 9 bases. Per the germline V gene, CDR1 is MNHNS and CDR2 is SASEGT. The CDR3 contains 15 residues. With 6 bases clipped from V and 4 bases from J, the junction kept 9 bases outside the gene matches.

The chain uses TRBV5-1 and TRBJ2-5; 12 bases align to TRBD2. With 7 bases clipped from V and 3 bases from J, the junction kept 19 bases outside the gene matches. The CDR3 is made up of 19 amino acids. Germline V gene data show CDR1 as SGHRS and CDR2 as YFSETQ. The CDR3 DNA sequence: TGCGCCAGCCGACCACAGGGGACCCGACTAGCGGGAGTAGAAGAGACCCAGTACTTC. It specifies CASRPQGTRLAGVEETQYF.

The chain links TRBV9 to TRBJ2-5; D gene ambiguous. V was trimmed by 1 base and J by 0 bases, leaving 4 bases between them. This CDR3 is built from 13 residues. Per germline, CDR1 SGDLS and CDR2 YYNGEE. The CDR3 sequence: CASSVRDQETQYF. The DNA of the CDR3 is TGTGCCAGCAGCGTACGGGACCAAGAGACCCAGTACTTC.

The CDR3 is CASSSAQGPDTQYF. In nucleotides, the CDR3 is TGTGCCAGCAGCTCTGCGCAGGGGCCAGATACGCAGTATTTT. V gene TRBV7-2 combines with J gene TRBJ2-3; a weak D match, TRBD1 (6 bases). Trimming cost V 4 bases and J 4 bases, with 12 bases left between them. This CDR3 is 14 amino acids long. The germline V gene has CDR1 SGHTA and CDR2 FQGNSA.

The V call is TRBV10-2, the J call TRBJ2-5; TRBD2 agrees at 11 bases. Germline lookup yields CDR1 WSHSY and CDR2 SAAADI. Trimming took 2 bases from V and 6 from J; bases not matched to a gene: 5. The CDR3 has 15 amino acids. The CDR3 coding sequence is TGCGCCAGCAGTGAGCTAGCGGGAGGAAAAAAGACCCAGTACTTC. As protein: CASSELAGGKKTQYF.

The CDR3 reads CASSSPLGAGYTF. CDR3 nucleotide sequence: TGTGCCAGCAGTTCCCCCTTGGGGGCTGGCTACACCTTC. The chain joins TRBV6-5 to TRBJ1-2, with D tentatively TRBD1 (6 bases). This CDR3 is built from 13 residues. Trimming removed 4 bases from V and 7 bases from J, with 13 bases in between. Germline CDR1 MNHEY, CDR2 SVGAGI.

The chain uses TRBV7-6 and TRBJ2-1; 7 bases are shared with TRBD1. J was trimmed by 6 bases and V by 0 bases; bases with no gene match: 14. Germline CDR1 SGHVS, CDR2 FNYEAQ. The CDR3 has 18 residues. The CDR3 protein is CASSLAPWVRTGLNEQFF. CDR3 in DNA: TGTGCCAGCAGCTTAGCCCCCTGGGTCCGGACAGGTCTCAATGAGCAGTTCTTC.

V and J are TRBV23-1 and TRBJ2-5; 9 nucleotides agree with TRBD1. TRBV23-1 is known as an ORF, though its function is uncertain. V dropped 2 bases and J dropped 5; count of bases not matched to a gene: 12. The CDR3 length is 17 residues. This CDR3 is CASSQSPPRDREETQYF. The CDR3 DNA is TGCGCCAGCAGTCAAAGCCCCCCCCGGGACAGGGAGGAGACCCAGTACTTC.

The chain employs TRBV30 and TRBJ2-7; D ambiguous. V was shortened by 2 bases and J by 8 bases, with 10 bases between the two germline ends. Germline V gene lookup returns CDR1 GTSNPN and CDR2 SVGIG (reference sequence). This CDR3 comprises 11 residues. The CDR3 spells CAWSSTQQQYF. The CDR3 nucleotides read TGTGCCTGGAGTTCAACACAGCAGCAGTACTTC.

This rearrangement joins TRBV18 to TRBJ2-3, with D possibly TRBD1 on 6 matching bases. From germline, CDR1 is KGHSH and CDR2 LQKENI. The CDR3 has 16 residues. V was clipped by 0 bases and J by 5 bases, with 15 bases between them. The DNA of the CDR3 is TGTGCCAGCTCACCACCTCGACCAGGGGCGAAAGATACGCAGTATTTT. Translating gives CASSPPRPGAKDTQYF.

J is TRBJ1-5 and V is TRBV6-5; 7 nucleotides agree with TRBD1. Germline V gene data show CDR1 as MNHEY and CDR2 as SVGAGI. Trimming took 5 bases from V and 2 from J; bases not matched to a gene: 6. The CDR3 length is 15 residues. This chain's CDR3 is CASSIGTAGNQPQHF. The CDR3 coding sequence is TGTGCCAGCAGTATAGGGACAGCCGGCAATCAGCCCCAGCATTTT.

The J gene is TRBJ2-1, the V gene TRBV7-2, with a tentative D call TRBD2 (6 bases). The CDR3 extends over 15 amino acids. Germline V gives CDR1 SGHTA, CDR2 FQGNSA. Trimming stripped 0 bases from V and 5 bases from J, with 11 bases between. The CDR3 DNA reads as TGTGCCAGCAGCTTAGCTAGCGGCCGTGACAATGAGCAGTTCTTC. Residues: CASSLASGRDNEQFF.